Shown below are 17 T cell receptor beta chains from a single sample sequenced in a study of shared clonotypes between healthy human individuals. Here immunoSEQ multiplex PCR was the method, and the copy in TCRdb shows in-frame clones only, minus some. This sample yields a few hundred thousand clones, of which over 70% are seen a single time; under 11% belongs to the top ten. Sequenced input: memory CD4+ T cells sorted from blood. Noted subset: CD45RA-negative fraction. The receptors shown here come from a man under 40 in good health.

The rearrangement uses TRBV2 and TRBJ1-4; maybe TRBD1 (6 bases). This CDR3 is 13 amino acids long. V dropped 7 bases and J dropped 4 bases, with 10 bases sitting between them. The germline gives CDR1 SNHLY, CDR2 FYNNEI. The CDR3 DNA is TGTGCCAGCAATGGGGACAATAATGAAAAACTGTTTTTT. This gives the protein CASNGDNNEKLFF.

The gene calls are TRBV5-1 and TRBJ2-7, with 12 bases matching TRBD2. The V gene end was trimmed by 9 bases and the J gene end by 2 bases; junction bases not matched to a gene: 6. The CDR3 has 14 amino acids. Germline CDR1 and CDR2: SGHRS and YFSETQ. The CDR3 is CATAWTSGAYEQYF. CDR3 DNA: TGCGCCACCGCCTGGACTAGCGGGGCCTACGAGCAGTACTTC.

The DNA for the CDR3 is TGTGCCAGCAGTGAGTCACTAGCCAAAAACATTCAGTACTTC. Its protein is CASSESLAKNIQYF. V and J are TRBV25-1 and TRBJ2-4; D ambiguous. CDR3 size: 14 residues. Germline lookup yields CDR1 MGHDK and CDR2 SYGVNS. The V end lost 3 bases, the J end lost 0 bases, and 6 bases lay between the germline ends.

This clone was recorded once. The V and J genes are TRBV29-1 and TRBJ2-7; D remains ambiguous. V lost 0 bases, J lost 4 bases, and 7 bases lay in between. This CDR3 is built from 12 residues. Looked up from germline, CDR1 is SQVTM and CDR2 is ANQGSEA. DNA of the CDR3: TGCAGCGTTGAAGATCAATTGTACGAGCAGTACTTC. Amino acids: CSVEDQLYEQYF.

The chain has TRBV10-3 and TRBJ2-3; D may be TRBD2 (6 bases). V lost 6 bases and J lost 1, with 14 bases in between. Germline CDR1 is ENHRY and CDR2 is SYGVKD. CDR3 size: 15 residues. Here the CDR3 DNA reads TGTGCCATCAGCTTAGGGGACTCGCGCACAGATACGCAGTATTTT. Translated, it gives CAISLGDSRTDTQYF.

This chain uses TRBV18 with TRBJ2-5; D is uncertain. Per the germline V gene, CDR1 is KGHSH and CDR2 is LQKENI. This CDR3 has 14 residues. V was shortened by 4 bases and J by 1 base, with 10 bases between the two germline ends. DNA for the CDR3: TGTGCCAGCTCACTGACAAAAATCCAAGAGACCCAGTACTTC. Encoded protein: CASSLTKIQETQYF.

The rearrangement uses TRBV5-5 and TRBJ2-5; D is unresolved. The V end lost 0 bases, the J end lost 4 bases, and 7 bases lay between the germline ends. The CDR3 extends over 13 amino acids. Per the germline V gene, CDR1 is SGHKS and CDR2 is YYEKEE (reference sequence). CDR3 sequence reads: CASSLASPETQYF. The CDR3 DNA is TGTGCCAGCAGCTTGGCTAGTCCAGAGACCCAGTACTTC.

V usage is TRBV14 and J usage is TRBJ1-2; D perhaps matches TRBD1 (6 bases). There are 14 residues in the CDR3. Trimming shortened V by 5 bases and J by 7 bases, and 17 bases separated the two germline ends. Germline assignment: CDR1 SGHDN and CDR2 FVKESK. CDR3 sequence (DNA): TGTGCCAGCAGCGAAAACAGGGACGGTCGTGGCTACACCTTC. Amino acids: CASSENRDGRGYTF.

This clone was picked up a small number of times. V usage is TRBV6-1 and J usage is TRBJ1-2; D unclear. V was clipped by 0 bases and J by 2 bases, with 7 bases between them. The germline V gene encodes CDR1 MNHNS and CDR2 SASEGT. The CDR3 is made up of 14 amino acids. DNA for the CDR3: TGTGCCAGCAGTGAAGCTAGCGGAAACTATGGCTACACCTTC. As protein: CASSEASGNYGYTF.

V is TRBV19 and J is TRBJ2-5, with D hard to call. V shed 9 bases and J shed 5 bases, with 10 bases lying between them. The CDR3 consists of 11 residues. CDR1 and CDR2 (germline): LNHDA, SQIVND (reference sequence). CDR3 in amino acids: CASEDGETQYF. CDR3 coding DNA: TGTGCCAGCGAAGACGGCGAGACCCAGTACTTC.

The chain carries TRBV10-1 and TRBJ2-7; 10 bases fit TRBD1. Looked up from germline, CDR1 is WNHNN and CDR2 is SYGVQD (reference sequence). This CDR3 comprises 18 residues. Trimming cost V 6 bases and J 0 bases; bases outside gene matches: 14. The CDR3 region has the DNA TGCGCCAGCAGCGCCGCGGCGGGGACAGGGGTTTCCTCCTACGAGCAGTACTTC. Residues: CASSAAAGTGVSSYEQYF.

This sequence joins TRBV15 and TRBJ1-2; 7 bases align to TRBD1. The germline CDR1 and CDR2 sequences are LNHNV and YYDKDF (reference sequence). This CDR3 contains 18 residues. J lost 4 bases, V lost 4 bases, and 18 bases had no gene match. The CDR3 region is CATSTSLLQGPQGYGYTF. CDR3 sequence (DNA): TGTGCCACCAGCACCAGCCTATTACAGGGGCCACAGGGCTATGGCTACACCTTC.

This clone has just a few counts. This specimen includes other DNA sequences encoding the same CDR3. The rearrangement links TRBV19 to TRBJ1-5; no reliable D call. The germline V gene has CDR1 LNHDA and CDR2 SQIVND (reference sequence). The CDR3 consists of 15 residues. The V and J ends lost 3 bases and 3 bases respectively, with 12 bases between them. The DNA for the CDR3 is TGTGCCAGTAGTATTGGACGTCAACCCAATCAGCCCCAGCATTTT. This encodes CASSIGRQPNQPQHF.

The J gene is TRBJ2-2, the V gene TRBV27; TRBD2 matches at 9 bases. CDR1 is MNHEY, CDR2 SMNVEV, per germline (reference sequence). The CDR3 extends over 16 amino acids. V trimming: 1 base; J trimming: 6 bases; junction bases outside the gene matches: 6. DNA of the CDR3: TGTGCCAGCAGTTTATGGACGAGCGGGGGGCCCGGGGAGCTGTTTTTT. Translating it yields CASSLWTSGGPGELFF.

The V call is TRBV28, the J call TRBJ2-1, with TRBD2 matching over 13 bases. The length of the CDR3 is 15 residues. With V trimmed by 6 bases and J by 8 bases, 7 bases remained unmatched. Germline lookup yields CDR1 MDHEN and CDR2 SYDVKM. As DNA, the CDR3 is TGTGCCAGCAGCCGCACTAGCGGGAGGGCCCATGAGCAGTTCTTC. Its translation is CASSRTSGRAHEQFF.

This chain's CDR3 is CATRINQGGTEAFF. The CDR3 region has the DNA TGTGCCACCAGGATAAACCAGGGGGGCACTGAAGCTTTCTTT. The gene calls are TRBV15 and TRBJ1-1; the match to TRBD1 covers 7 bases. Germline V gene lookup returns CDR1 LNHNV and CDR2 YYDKDF (reference sequence). This CDR3 is built from 14 residues. V was pared by 6 bases and J by 4 bases, with 8 bases of the junction left unmatched.

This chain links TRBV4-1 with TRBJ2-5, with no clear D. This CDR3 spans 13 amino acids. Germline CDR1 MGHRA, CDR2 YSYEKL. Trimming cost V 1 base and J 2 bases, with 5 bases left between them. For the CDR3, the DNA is TGCGCCAGCAGCCAAGCCAGGCAAGAGACCCAGTACTTC. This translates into CASSQARQETQYF.